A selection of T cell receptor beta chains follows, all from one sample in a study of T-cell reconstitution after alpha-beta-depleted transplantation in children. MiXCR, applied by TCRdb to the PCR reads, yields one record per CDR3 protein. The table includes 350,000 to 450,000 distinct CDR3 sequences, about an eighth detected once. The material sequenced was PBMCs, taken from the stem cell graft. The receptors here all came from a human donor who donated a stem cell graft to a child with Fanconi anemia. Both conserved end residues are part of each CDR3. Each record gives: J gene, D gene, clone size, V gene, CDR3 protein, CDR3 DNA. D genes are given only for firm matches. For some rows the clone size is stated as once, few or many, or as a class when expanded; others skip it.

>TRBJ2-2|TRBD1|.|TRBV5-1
CASSLAQTGEFATGELFF
TGCGCCAGCAGCTTGGCCCAAACAGGGGAGTTTGCCACCGGGGAGCTGTTTTTT
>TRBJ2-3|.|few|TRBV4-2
CASSQDLEDTQYF
TGTGCCAGCAGCCAAGACCTGGAAGATACGCAGTATTTT
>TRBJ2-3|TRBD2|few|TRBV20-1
CSAPGGGASTDTQYF
TGCAGTGCTCCGGGAGGGGGTGCTAGCACAGATACGCAGTATTTT
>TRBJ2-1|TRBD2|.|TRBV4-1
CASSQRAPTSGGAYNEQFF
TGCGCCAGCAGCCAACGAGCCCCGACTAGCGGGGGGGCCTACAATGAGCAGTTCTTC
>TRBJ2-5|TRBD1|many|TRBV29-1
CSVETGQGPLETQYF
TGCAGCGTTGAAACAGGACAGGGGCCGTTGGAGACCCAGTACTTC
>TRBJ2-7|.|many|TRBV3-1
CASSQDGAYEQYF
TGTGCCAGCAGCCAAGACGGGGCCTACGAGCAGTACTTC
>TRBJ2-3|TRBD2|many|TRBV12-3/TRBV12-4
CASSTGEGTDTQYF
TGTGCCAGCAGTACGGGGGAGGGGACAGATACGCAGTATTTT
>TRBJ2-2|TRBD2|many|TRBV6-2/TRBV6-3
CASSYLSPGLASANTGELFF
TGTGCCAGCAGTTACCTATCCCCGGGACTAGCGTCCGCGAACACCGGGGAGCTGTTTTTT
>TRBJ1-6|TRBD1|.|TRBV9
CASSAGQGGSPLHF
TGTGCCAGCAGCGCCGGACAGGGCGGTTCACCCCTCCACTTT
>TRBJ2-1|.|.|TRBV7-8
CASSLDGLRAQSIRTGQFF
TGTGCCAGCAGCTTAGACGGGTTGAGGGCTCAGTCAATACGTACAGGGCAGTTCTTC
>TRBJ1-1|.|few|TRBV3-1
CASSQEGGPGLAFF
TGTGCCAGCAGCCAAGAGGGGGGCCCGGGCTTAGCTTTCTTT
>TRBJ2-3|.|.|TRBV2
CASSVWGGGDTQYF
TGTGCCAGCAGTGTTTGGGGGGGCGGAGATACGCAGTATTTT
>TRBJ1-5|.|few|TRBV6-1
CASSEWSLGRNQPQHF
TGTGCCAGCAGTGAATGGTCACTAGGCAGAAATCAGCCCCAGCATTTT
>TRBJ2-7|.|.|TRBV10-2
CASSELGGIDEQYF
TGCGCCAGCAGTGAGCTAGGGGGGATCGACGAGCAGTACTTC
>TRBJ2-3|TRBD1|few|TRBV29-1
CSVERTGGTDTQYF
TGCAGCGTGGAAAGGACAGGGGGCACAGATACGCAGTATTTT
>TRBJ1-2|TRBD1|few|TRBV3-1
CASSLGGQGASGYTF
TGTGCCAGCAGCCTTGGGGGACAGGGCGCCTCTGGCTACACCTTC
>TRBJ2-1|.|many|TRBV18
CASSPPARFSYNEQFF
TGTGCCAGCTCACCACCGGCTAGATTCTCCTACAATGAGCAGTTCTTC
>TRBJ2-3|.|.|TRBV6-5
CARSFYDIPGGTDTQYF
TGTGCCAGAAGTTTTTATGACATCCCGGGGGGCACAGATACGCAGTATTTT
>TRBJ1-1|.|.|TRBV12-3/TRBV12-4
CASSPVHGGEAFF
TGTGCCAGCAGTCCCGTCCATGGGGGTGAAGCTTTCTTT
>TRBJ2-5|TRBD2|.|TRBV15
CATSRGRTSGGVYQETQYF
TGTGCCACCAGCAGAGGGCGGACTAGCGGGGGTGTGTACCAAGAGACCCAGTACTTC
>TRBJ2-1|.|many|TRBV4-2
CASSQDQTIYNEQFF
TGTGCCAGCAGCCAAGATCAGACCATCTACAATGAGCAGTTCTTC
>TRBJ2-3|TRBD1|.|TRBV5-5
CASSLARGQIDTQYF
TGTGCCAGCAGCCTGGCCCGGGGACAGATAGATACGCAGTATTTT
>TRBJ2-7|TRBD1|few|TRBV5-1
CASSFQDRGEQYF
TGCGCCAGCAGCTTCCAGGACAGGGGCGAGCAGTACTTC